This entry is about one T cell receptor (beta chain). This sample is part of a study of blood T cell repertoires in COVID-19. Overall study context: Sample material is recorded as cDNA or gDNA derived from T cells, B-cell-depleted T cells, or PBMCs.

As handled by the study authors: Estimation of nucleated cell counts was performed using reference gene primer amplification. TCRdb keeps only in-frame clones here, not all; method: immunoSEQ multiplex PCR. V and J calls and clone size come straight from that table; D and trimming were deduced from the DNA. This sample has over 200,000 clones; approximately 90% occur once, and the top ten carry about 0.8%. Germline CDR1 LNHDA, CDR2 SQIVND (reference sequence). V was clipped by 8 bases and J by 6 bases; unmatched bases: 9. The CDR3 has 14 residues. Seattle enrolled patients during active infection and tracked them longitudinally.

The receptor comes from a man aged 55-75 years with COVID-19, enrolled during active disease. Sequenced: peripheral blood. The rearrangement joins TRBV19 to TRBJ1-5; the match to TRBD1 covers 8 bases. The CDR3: CASVAGGFRQPQHF. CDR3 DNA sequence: TGTGCCAGTGTTGCAGGGGGCTTCCGTCAGCCCCAGCATTTT.